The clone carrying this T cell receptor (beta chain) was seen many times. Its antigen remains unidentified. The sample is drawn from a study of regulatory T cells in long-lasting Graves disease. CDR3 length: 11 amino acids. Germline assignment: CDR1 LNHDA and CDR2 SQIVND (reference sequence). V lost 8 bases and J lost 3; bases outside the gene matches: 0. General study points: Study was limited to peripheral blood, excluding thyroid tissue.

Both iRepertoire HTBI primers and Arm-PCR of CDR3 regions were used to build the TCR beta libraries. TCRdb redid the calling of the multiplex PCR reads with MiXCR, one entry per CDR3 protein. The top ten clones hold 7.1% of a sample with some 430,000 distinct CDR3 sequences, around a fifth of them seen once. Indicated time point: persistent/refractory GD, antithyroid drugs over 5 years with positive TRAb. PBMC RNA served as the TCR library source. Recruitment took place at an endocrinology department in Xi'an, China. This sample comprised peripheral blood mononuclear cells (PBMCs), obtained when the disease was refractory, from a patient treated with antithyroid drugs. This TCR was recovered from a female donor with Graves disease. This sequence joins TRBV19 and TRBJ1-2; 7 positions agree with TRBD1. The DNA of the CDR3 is TGTGCCAGTGGGACAGACTATGGCTACACCTTC. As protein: CASGTDYGYTF. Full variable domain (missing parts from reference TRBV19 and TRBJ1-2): DGGITQSPKYLFRKEGQNVTLSCEQNLNHDAMYWYRQDPGQGLRLIYYSQIVNDFQKGDIAEGYSVSREKKESFPLTVTSAQKNPTAFYLCASGTDYGYTFGSGTRLTVV.